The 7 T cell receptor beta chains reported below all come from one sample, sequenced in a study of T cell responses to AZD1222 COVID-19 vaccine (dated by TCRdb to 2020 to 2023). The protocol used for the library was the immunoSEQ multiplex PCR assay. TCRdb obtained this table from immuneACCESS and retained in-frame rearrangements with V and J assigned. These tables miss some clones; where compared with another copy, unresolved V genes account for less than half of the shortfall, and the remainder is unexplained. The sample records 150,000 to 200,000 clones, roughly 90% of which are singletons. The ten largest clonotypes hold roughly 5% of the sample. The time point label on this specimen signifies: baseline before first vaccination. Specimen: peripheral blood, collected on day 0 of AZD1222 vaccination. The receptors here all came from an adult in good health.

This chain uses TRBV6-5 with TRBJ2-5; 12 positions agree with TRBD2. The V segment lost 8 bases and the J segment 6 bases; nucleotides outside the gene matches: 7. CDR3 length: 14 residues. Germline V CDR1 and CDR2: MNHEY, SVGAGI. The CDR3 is CASGRTSGEKTQYF. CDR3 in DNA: TGTGCCAGCGGCCGGACTAGCGGGGAGAAGACCCAGTACTTC.

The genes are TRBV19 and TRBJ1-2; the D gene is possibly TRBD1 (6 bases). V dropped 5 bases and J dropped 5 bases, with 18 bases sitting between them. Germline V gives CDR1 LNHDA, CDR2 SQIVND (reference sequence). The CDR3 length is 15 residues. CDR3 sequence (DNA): TGTGCCAGTAGTCCACGACAGGCCCCAGATTATGGCTACACCTTC. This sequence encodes CASSPRQAPDYGYTF.

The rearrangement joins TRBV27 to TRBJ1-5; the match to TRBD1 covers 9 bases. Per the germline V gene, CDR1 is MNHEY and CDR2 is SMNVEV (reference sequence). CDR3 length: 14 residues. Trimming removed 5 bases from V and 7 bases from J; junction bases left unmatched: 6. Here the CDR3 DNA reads TGTGCCAGCAGTCAAACAGGGGGCGAACAGCCCCAGCATTTT. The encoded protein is CASSQTGGEQPQHF.

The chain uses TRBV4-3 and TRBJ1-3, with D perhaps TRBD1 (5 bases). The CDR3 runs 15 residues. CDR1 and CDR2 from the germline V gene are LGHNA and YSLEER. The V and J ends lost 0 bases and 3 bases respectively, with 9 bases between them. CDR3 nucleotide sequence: TGCGCCAGCAGCCAAGATAGGGGAAATGGAAACACCATATATTTT. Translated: CASSQDRGNGNTIYF.

The CDR3 loop reads CASSLVVLSPTGGSTEAFF. The CDR3 DNA reads as TGTGCCAGCAGCTTAGTAGTTCTATCCCCGACAGGGGGAAGCACTGAAGCTTTCTTT. The chain uses TRBV7-2 and TRBJ1-1; the match to TRBD1 covers 9 bases. The germline gives CDR1 SGHTA, CDR2 FQGNSA. The CDR3 spans 19 residues. Trimming removed 1 base from V and 4 bases from J; junction bases left unmatched: 16.

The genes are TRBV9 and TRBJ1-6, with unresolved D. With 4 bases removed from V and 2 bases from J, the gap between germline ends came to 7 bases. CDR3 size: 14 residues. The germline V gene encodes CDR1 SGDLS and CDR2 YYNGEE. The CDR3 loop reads CASSIGTYNSPLHF. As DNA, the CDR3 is TGTGCCAGCAGCATAGGTACCTATAATTCACCCCTCCACTTT.

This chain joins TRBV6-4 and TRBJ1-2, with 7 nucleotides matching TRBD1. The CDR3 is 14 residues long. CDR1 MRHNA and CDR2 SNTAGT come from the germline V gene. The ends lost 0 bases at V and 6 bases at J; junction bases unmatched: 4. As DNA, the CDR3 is TGTGCCAGCAGTGACTCGAGGGGGCCGGATGGCTACACCTTC. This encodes CASSDSRGPDGYTF.